This section outlines one T cell receptor beta chain sequence together with its context. This entry belongs to a study of technical replicates of blood from four donors. Only in-frame clones appear in the TCRdb table, and some are missing; sequencing was by immunoSEQ multiplex PCR. This table has about 70,000 clones, around nine tenths appearing once. Germline CDR1 and CDR2: SGHNT and YYREEE (reference sequence). V dropped 0 bases and J dropped 4; count of bases not matched to a gene: 2. The CDR3 runs 15 residues. Sequences were obtained from T cells isolated from PBMCs. The sequence was obtained from a human donor in good health. The genes are TRBV5-4 and TRBJ2-1; the match to TRBD2 covers 9 bases. CDR3 nucleotides: TGTGCCAGCAGCTTGGCAGCGGGAGGTTACAATGAGCAGTTCTTC. Translating gives CASSLAAGGYNEQFF.